This T cell receptor (beta chain) was sequenced for a study of cytomegalovirus exposure and HLA in healthy donors. PCR primers comprised 60 Vbeta and 13 Jbeta primers. Clones were read by immunoSEQ multiplex PCR, and TCRdb kept only the in-frame ones, dropping some. The sample records 120,000 or so clones, roughly 80% being singletons. Findings and limits, study-wide: In a later analysis, HLA-associated beta chains showed higher expansion and lower generation probabilities than comparable chains.

V was pared by 0 bases and J by 8 bases, with 5 bases of the junction left unmatched. The germline V gene has CDR1 SGHVS and CDR2 FQNEAQ. CDR3 size: 15 residues. Note on this clone: The target antigen is unknown.

This TCR derives from a female donor in good health and CMV-seropositive. V and J are TRBV7-8 and TRBJ1-4, with 8 bases that match TRBD1. Sequencing was done on a sample of PBMCs. This chain's CDR3 is CASSLAGTGIEKLFF. The CDR3 nucleotides read TGTGCCAGCAGCTTAGCGGGGACAGGAATCGAAAAACTGTTTTTT.